This T cell receptor beta chain was sequenced in a study of blood T cells in healthy people across ages. Broader study findings: Underestimates were what the diversity estimates from one million T cells were considered to be. Expanded clonotype changes were possibly confounded by unknown donor CMV status.

This clonotype turned up a few times. Its cognate antigen is unknown. Samples each yielded at least 5.5 micrograms of total RNA. Sample-barcoded 5' priming and a J-beta primer mix drove a second PCR of 7 to 11 cycles. From the 5' RACE reads, TCRdb called clonotypes with MiXCR, one entry per CDR3 protein. Of fewer than 900,000 distinct CDR3 sequences listed, about 34% are singletons. The CDR3 covers 15 residues. Germline CDR1 reads LGHNA; CDR2 reads YSLEER. The V end lost 2 bases, the J end lost 4 bases, and 13 bases lay between the germline ends. The TCR was taken from a man aged 18 to 29 in good health. Sequencing was done on a sample of blood. The chain employs TRBV4-3 and TRBJ2-3; D not certain. The CDR3 sequence: CASSQHTLLADTQYF. In DNA, the CDR3 is TGCGCCAGCAGCCAACATACTCTATTGGCAGATACGCAGTATTTT.